Each of the 30 T cell receptor beta chains below was sequenced from the same sample in a study of long-term antiretroviral therapy in people with HIV. With survey level as its setting, the immunoSEQ assay was v3.0. Method: immunoSEQ multiplex PCR; TCRdb's copy keeps in-frame clones and lacks some. The sample has around 25,000 clones; approximately 82% are singletons. Material: unsorted PBMCs, obtained 3 years after starting antiretroviral therapy. Receptors were obtained from a man aged 18 to 29 with HIV.

This chain connects TRBV7-3 to TRBJ1-1; D is unclear. The germline V gene encodes CDR1 SGHTA and CDR2 FQGTGA. Deletions cut 5 bases from V and 4 bases from J, with 17 bases between. The CDR3 runs 15 residues. In nucleotides, the CDR3 is TGTGCCAGCAGCCCCTCCGGGTCCCCCGCCACTGAAGCTTTCTTT. Translating it yields CASSPSGSPATEAFF.

The chain carries TRBV19 and TRBJ2-3, with 8 bases identical to TRBD1. The CDR3 consists of 17 residues. The V segment lost 4 bases and the J segment 3 bases; nucleotides outside the gene matches: 12. Germline V gene data show CDR1 as LNHDA and CDR2 as SQIVND (reference sequence). CDR3 coding DNA: TGTGCCAGTAGTACCACAGGACAGGGTACTTGGACAGATACGCAGTATTTT. As protein: CASSTTGQGTWTDTQYF.

In its sample, this clone was seen a few times. The rearrangement links TRBV11-3 to TRBJ1-3; 8 positions match TRBD1. The V and J ends lost 4 bases and 3 bases, in that order; junction bases with no gene match: 2. The V gene's germline CDR1 is SGHNT and CDR2 YENEEA. The CDR3 runs 14 residues. The CDR3 region is CASSYGTGGNTIYF. DNA of the CDR3: TGTGCCAGCAGCTACGGGACAGGTGGAAACACCATATATTTT. Looking up the rest from reference TRBV11-3 and TRBJ1-3 gives the full variable domain: EAGVVQSPRYKIIEKKQPVAFWCNPISGHNTLYWYLQNLGQGPELLIRYENEEAVDDSQLPKDRFSAERLKGVDSTLKIQPAELGDSAVYLCASSYGTGGNTIYFGEGSWLTVV.

The chain links TRBV13 to TRBJ1-1; D uncertain. From germline, CDR1 is PRHDT and CDR2 FYEKMQ (reference sequence). Between the trimmed V and J ends, which lost 1 base and 6 bases, there was a span of 18 bases. The CDR3 has 16 amino acids. The DNA for the CDR3 is TGTGCCAGCAGCTTAGCCCTTACCCGGGTGGGGTCTGAAGCTTTCTTT. Protein sequence: CASSLALTRVGSEAFF.

Comments on this clone: One end of the junction varies from germline; a read error may be responsible. The genes are TRBV28 and TRBJ2-5, with no clear D. CDR3 length equals 14 residues. Germline CDR1 and CDR2: MDHEN and SYDVKM. The CDR3: CASSLVVNHETQYF. As DNA, the CDR3 is TGTGCCAGCAGTTTAGTGGTCAACCACGAGACCCAGTACTTC.

The V gene is TRBV19, the J gene TRBJ1-6; tentative D call: TRBD1 (6 bases). Germline CDR1 LNHDA, CDR2 SQIVND (reference sequence). This CDR3 spans 17 amino acids. V shed 6 bases and J shed 6 bases, with 21 bases lying between them. CDR3 sequence: CASRSPGRGTTNSPLHF. The DNA for the CDR3 is TGTGCCAGTAGATCCCCCGGGAGGGGGACAACTAATTCACCCCTCCACTTT.

V usage is TRBV18 and J usage is TRBJ2-4, with D perhaps matching TRBD1 (6 bases). CDR1 is KGHSH, CDR2 LQKENI, per germline. V shed 2 bases and J shed 2 bases, with 10 bases lying between them. This CDR3 spans 15 amino acids. The CDR3 nucleotides read TGTGCCAGCTCACCATTAAGGGGGACCAAAAACATTCAGTACTTC. Residues: CASSPLRGTKNIQYF.

This chain connects TRBV5-5 to TRBJ2-3; 8 bases agree with TRBD2. CDR3 length: 16 amino acids. The trim removed 1 base at V and 0 bases at J, leaving 4 bases unmatched. The V gene's germline CDR1 is SGHKS and CDR2 YYEKEE (reference sequence). The CDR3 DNA reads TGTGCCAGCAGCTTGTACCGGGGGGGGAGCACAGATACGCAGTATTTT. It encodes CASSLYRGGSTDTQYF.

The chain links TRBV6-5 to TRBJ1-2, with a possible D match to TRBD1 (5 bases). The V and J ends lost 2 bases and 4 bases respectively, with 14 bases between them. CDR3 size: 15 residues. Germline-derived CDR1 and CDR2 are MNHEY and SVGAGI. CDR3 sequence: CASSYRGGGGYGYTF. In nucleotides, the CDR3 is TGTGCCAGCAGTTACAGGGGTGGGGGAGGCTATGGCTACACCTTC.

This clone has a single count. The rearrangement uses TRBV4-1 and TRBJ1-2; D possibly corresponds to TRBD1 (5 bases). This CDR3 contains 15 residues. Germline-derived CDR1 and CDR2 are MGHRA and YSYEKL. V was shortened by 1 base and J by 5 bases, with 14 bases between the two germline ends. The CDR3 loop is CASSQGAGTGYGYTF. CDR3 coding DNA: TGCGCCAGCAGCCAAGGTGCCGGGACGGGGTATGGCTACACCTTC.

The chain recombines TRBV5-4 with TRBJ2-3; D may match TRBD1 or TRBD2 (5 bases each). Germline V gives CDR1 SGHNT, CDR2 YYREEE (reference sequence). V was cut by 4 bases and J by 2 bases, with 17 bases left in between. The CDR3 runs to 16 residues. As DNA, the CDR3 is TGTGCCAGCAGCAGGGCTACGGGGACCCTCACAGATACGCAGTATTTT. Translating it yields CASSRATGTLTDTQYF.

J is TRBJ1-1 and V is TRBV19; D remains unclear. The CDR3 runs to 16 residues. Trimming cost V 3 bases and J 0 bases, with 14 bases left between them. Germline CDR1 LNHDA, CDR2 SQIVND (reference sequence). DNA of the CDR3: TGTGCCAGTAGTATCGGCCCGCCGCACCTGAACACTGAAGCTTTCTTT. It translates to CASSIGPPHLNTEAFF.

The chain is built from TRBV19 and TRBJ2-7; possible D gene TRBD1, 5 bases. Germline values: CDR1 LNHDA, CDR2 SQIVND (reference sequence). The length of the CDR3 is 14 residues. The V and J ends lost 4 bases and 2 bases respectively, with 12 bases between them. The CDR3 nucleotides read TGTGCCAGTAGTACCCTTGACAGAACCTACGAGCAGTACTTC. Residues: CASSTLDRTYEQYF.

This chain uses TRBV6-1 with TRBJ2-1; 7 nucleotides line up with TRBD1. Germline CDR1 and CDR2: MNHNS and SASEGT. V was clipped by 2 bases and J by 6 bases; unmatched bases: 1. This CDR3 comprises 13 residues. The DNA of the CDR3 is TGTGCCAGCAGTGAACCAGGGGGCAATGAGCAGTTCTTC. This encodes CASSEPGGNEQFF.

The J gene is TRBJ1-6, the V gene TRBV18, with D possibly TRBD1 on 5 matching bases. Between the trimmed V and J ends, which lost 11 bases and 11 bases, there was a span of 10 bases. Germline values: CDR1 KGHSH, CDR2 LQKENI. The CDR3 has 10 residues. CDR3 sequence reads: CAAGGPPLHF. The CDR3 coding sequence is TGTGCCGCGGGGGGACCACCCCTCCACTTT.

This clone was recorded once. This chain links TRBV9 with TRBJ1-2; TRBD1 might be the D (6 bases). The V end lost 5 bases, the J end lost 6 bases, and 11 bases lay between the germline ends. The CDR3 is made up of 12 amino acids. The V gene's germline CDR1 is SGDLS and CDR2 YYNGEE. CDR3 amino acids: CASRDSSNGYTF. The CDR3 DNA reads as TGTGCCAGCAGGGACAGCTCTAATGGCTACACCTTC.

V gene TRBV20-1 combines with J gene TRBJ2-7, with D unclear. Germline values: CDR1 DFQATT, CDR2 SNEGSKA (reference sequence). V dropped 3 bases and J dropped 4 bases, with 7 bases sitting between them. CDR3 length equals 11 residues. The CDR3 DNA follows: TGCAGTGCTAGGTGGCAGTACGAGCAGTACTTC. Its translation is CSARWQYEQYF.

The gene calls are TRBV29-1 and TRBJ2-5; the D is unclear. The ends were cut back, 3 bases at V and 2 bases at J, with 7 bases in the middle. The length of the CDR3 is 12 residues. The germline gives CDR1 SQVTM, CDR2 ANQGSEA. The CDR3 region has the DNA TGCAGCGTTGAGTCCGGGCAAGAGACCCAGTACTTC. It encodes CSVESGQETQYF.

The rearrangement uses TRBV7-8 and TRBJ2-3, with D unresolved. The CDR3 loop spans 14 amino acids. V lost 5 bases and J 3 bases, leaving 12 bases between the germline ends. Germline V gives CDR1 SGHVS, CDR2 FQNEAQ. In nucleotides, the CDR3 is TGTGCCAGCAGCCGTAACGCAAGGACAGATACGCAGTATTTT. As protein: CASSRNARTDTQYF.

This clone was recorded once. This chain joins TRBV15 and TRBJ1-2; the match to TRBD1 covers 10 bases. This CDR3 is 19 amino acids long. The germline V gene has CDR1 LNHNV and CDR2 YYDKDF (reference sequence). V lost 1 base, J lost 1 base, and 12 bases stayed unmatched. CDR3 residues: CATSRVEGTGVLVNYGYTF. The CDR3 coding sequence is TGTGCCACCAGCAGAGTGGAGGGGACAGGGGTTTTGGTTAACTATGGCTACACCTTC.

With respect to this clone: Additional DNA sequences in this sample encode the identical CDR3. V gene TRBV5-8 combines with J gene TRBJ2-7; D may match TRBD1 or TRBD2 (5 bases each). The CDR3 extends over 14 amino acids. Germline assignment: CDR1 SGHTS and CDR2 YDEGEE. The germline V and J ends were trimmed by 5 bases and 2 bases, with 14 bases remaining between them. The CDR3 DNA reads TGTGCCAGCAGGTCCCGCCGGGGCGCCTACGAGCAGTACTTC. This gives the protein CASRSRRGAYEQYF. Full variable domain (missing parts from reference TRBV5-8 and TRBJ2-7): EAGVTQSPTHLIKTRGQQATLRCSPISGHTSVYWYQQALGLGLQFLLWYDEGEERNRGNFPPRFSGRQFPNYSSELNVNALELEDSALYLCASRSRRGAYEQYFGPGTRLTVT.

V and J are TRBV6-5 and TRBJ2-3; D unresolved. V dropped 10 bases and J dropped 4 bases, with 9 bases sitting between them. The CDR3 contains 11 residues. Germline V lookup: CDR1 MNHEY, CDR2 SVGAGI. The CDR3 nucleotides are TGTGCCACAACGGGTGCAGATACGCAGTATTTT. Protein product: CATTGADTQYF.

The chain has TRBV9 and TRBJ1-1; maybe TRBD1 (5 bases). The V end lost 0 bases, the J end lost 5 bases, and 11 bases lay between the germline ends. The CDR3 runs to 14 residues. The germline V gene has CDR1 SGDLS and CDR2 YYNGEE. CDR3 sequence reads: CASSVGGVRTEAFF. The CDR3 nucleotides are TGTGCCAGCAGCGTAGGAGGGGTACGGACTGAAGCTTTCTTT.

This chain links TRBV7-9 with TRBJ2-4; tentative D call: TRBD2 (5 bases). V was shortened by 5 bases and J by 3 bases, with 14 bases between the two germline ends. There are 15 residues in the CDR3. Germline V gene lookup returns CDR1 SEHNR and CDR2 FQNEAQ (reference sequence). The CDR3 sequence: CASSPRPGGKNIQYF. The CDR3, as DNA: TGTGCCAGCAGCCCCCGACCAGGAGGCAAAAACATTCAGTACTTC.

This clone was seen only once. V usage is TRBV2 and J usage is TRBJ2-1; 7 bases map to TRBD1. The length of the CDR3 is 15 residues. The junction had 4 bases not matched to a gene; V was cut back by 2 bases and J by 3 bases. Germline CDR1 and CDR2: SNHLY and FYNNEI. CDR3 bases: TGTGCCAGCAGTGAAAGGGGACAGCGCTACAATGAGCAGTTCTTC. It specifies CASSERGQRYNEQFF.

This rearrangement joins TRBV7-6 to TRBJ2-1; unclear D gene. In germline, CDR1 is SGHVS, CDR2 FNYEAQ. The CDR3 contains 11 residues. The V end lost 1 base, the J end lost 8 bases, and 3 bases lay between the germline ends. CDR3 sequence (DNA): TGTGCCAGCAGCTTAGGGGATGAGCAGTTCTTC. Its translation is CASSLGDEQFF.

The J gene is TRBJ1-1, the V gene TRBV7-9; maybe TRBD1 (5 bases). Looked up from germline, CDR1 is SEHNR and CDR2 is FQNEAQ (reference sequence). This CDR3 region has 14 residues. V shed 5 bases and J shed 7 bases, with 17 bases lying between them. The CDR3 is CASSQKGGAVEAFF. CDR3 in DNA: TGTGCCAGCAGCCAAAAAGGTGGGGCCGTTGAAGCTTTCTTT.

This clone showed up just a few times. For the CDR3, the DNA is TGTGCCAGCAGGACACAGGGAAAGACGCTGTTTTTT. It encodes CASRTQGKTLFF. The V call is TRBV6-1, the J call TRBJ1-4; tentatively, D is TRBD1 (6 bases). The CDR3 is 12 amino acids. In germline, CDR1 is MNHNS, CDR2 SASEGT. Trimming shortened V by 6 bases and J by 14 bases, and 16 bases separated the two germline ends.

The chain couples TRBV20-1 to TRBJ1-4; D remains ambiguous. Germline V gene lookup returns CDR1 DFQATT and CDR2 SNEGSKA (reference sequence). V shed 2 bases and J shed 7 bases, with 5 bases lying between them. The CDR3 totals 11 residues. The CDR3 sequence: CSARLAEKLFF. Written as DNA, the CDR3 is TGCAGTGCTAGATTGGCTGAAAAACTGTTTTTT.

This clone has a handful of counts. This sequence joins TRBV7-9 and TRBJ2-1; 11 nucleotides agree with TRBD2. The V gene's germline CDR1 is SEHNR and CDR2 FQNEAQ (reference sequence). V dropped 5 bases and J dropped 4; count of bases not matched to a gene: 1. This CDR3 contains 14 residues. Written as DNA, the CDR3 is TGTGCCAGCAGCCGACTAGCGGGGTACAATGAGCAGTTCTTC. It codes for CASSRLAGYNEQFF.